The entry below gives a single T cell receptor beta chain sequence along with its context. Its antigen is unidentified. The germline CDR1 and CDR2 sequences are MGHDK and SYGVNS. V shed 4 bases, J shed 4 bases, and the junction held 7 bases outside the gene matches. This CDR3 has 15 amino acids. These data come from a study of shared clonotypes between healthy human individuals. About the research overall: Three CD4 naive, three CD4 memory, two CD8 naive and one CD8 memory plate were used per donor. Study-level results: A reduction in generation probabilities was seen for non-shared clonotypes relative to those shared by all four donors.

At deep level, the assay was performed. TCRdb keeps only in-frame clones here, not all; method: immunoSEQ multiplex PCR. Of over a million clones in the sample, approximately 98.5% were seen once. V and J are TRBV25-1 and TRBJ1-5; 7 positions agree with TRBD1. This TCR was recovered from a man aged 25-45 years in good health. The sequenced sample consisted of naive CD4+ T cells sorted from blood. Regarding subset: CD45RA+ positively selected. The CDR3 sequence: CASSGTGTANQPQHF. Here the CDR3 DNA reads TGTGCCAGCAGTGGTACCGGGACAGCGAATCAGCCCCAGCATTTT. The full variable domain, in which reference TRBV25-1 and TRBJ1-5 provide the parts outside the CDR3, is EADIYQTPRYLVIGTGKKITLECSQTMGHDKMYWYQQDPGMELHLIHYSYGVNSTEKGDLSSESTVSRIRTEHFPLTLESARPSHTSQYLCASSGTGTANQPQHFGDGTRLSIL.